Sequencing of this T cell receptor (beta chain) was carried out in a study of post-analysis software for immune sequencing data. Study-wide results and caveats: Among multiple sclerosis patients, normalized Chao1 diversity was significantly below that of controls. Five TRBV segments, including TRBV5-6, TRBV5-1 and TRBV20-1, were more frequent in patients than controls.

Each TCR beta cDNA library carried unique molecular identifiers. T cells numbering roughly 1 to 10 million yielded roughly 0.5 million cDNA molecules. From the PCR reads, TCRdb called clonotypes with MiXCR, one entry per CDR3 protein. The sample holds more than 450,000 distinct CDR3 sequences; 44% are singletons and the top ten take more than 1.5%. This CDR3 spans 15 amino acids. Germline-derived CDR1 and CDR2 are SGHAT and FQDESV (reference sequence). V was pared by 4 bases and J by 3 bases, with 15 bases between. Concerning this clonotype itself: The target antigen is unknown.

Sequencing was carried out using blood. J is TRBJ1-1 and V is TRBV11-1; D is possibly TRBD1 (6 bases). The clonotype was recovered from a girl between 5 and 17 years old with multiple sclerosis. CDR3 sequence reads: CASSSLYREDTEAFF. CDR3 DNA sequence: TGTGCCAGCAGCTCTTTATACAGGGAGGACACTGAAGCTTTCTTT.